This is a list of T cell receptor beta chains from one sample in a study of OX40 agonist ivuxolimab in advanced cancers. TCRdb's copy holds only in-frame clones and misses some; the assay was immunoSEQ multiplex PCR. There are tens of thousands of clones in the sample; about 90% occur only once, and approximately 13% lies in the top ten. The material was CD4+ or CD8+ T cells sorted from blood, obtained in a trial of the OX40 agonist ivuxolimab. All receptors come from an adult with an advanced solid tumor such as melanoma, head and neck, liver or kidney cancer. Both conserved end residues are part of each CDR3. D genes are given only for firm matches. Where a row states a size, it is once, few, many or the class of an expanded clone; other rows omit it.

v_call: TRBV7-6; clone_size: few; j_call: TRBJ2-3; d_call: .; cdr3_nt: TGTGCCAGCAGAGCCGACGACAGCGCTTCAGATACGCAGTATTTT; cdr3_aa: CASRADDSASDTQYF
v_call: TRBV5-5; clone_size: .; j_call: TRBJ2-7; d_call: TRBD2; cdr3_nt: TGTGCCAGCAGCTTGGCTCGAGGGGTCGGCGGGGGAGCCTACGAGCAGTACTTC; cdr3_aa: CASSLARGVGGGAYEQYF
v_call: TRBV18; clone_size: once; j_call: TRBJ2-1; d_call: .; cdr3_nt: TGTGCCAGCTCACCTCTGGGGGTTTACAATGAGCAGTTCTTC; cdr3_aa: CASSPLGVYNEQFF
v_call: TRBV15; clone_size: .; j_call: TRBJ2-5; d_call: .; cdr3_nt: TGTGCCACCAGCAGGGTCCCCGTGTCGGGGGAGACCCAGTACTTC; cdr3_aa: CATSRVPVSGETQYF
v_call: TRBV7-9; clone_size: .; j_call: TRBJ2-3; d_call: TRBD2; cdr3_nt: TGTGCCGGCGATAGCGGGAGGGCCGACACAGATACGCAGTATTTT; cdr3_aa: CAGDSGRADTDTQYF
v_call: TRBV19; clone_size: .; j_call: TRBJ1-5; d_call: TRBD1; cdr3_nt: TGTGCCAGTACAGGGACAGGGAATTATCAGCCCCAGCATTTT; cdr3_aa: CASTGTGNYQPQHF
v_call: TRBV18; clone_size: .; j_call: TRBJ2-7; d_call: .; cdr3_nt: TGTGCCAGCTCACCGGTAAAAACCTACGAGCAGTACTTC; cdr3_aa: CASSPVKTYEQYF
v_call: TRBV14; clone_size: .; j_call: TRBJ1-1; d_call: .; cdr3_nt: TGTGCCAGCAGCCTCTCAGGGGTGGCGTTCTTT; cdr3_aa: CASSLSGVAFF
v_call: TRBV19; clone_size: .; j_call: TRBJ2-2; d_call: .; cdr3_nt: TGTGCCAGTAGTACCAGGACTACCGGGGGCACCGGGGAGCTGTTTTTT; cdr3_aa: CASSTRTTGGTGELFF
v_call: TRBV5-6; clone_size: .; j_call: TRBJ2-2; d_call: .; cdr3_nt: TGTGCCAGCAGCCTTCGCGGGATCTGGGGCGGGGAGCTGTTTTTT; cdr3_aa: CASSLRGIWGGELFF
v_call: TRBV9; clone_size: .; j_call: TRBJ2-3; d_call: .; cdr3_nt: TGTGCCAGCAGCGTCTCCGGGACAACAGATACGCAGTATTTT; cdr3_aa: CASSVSGTTDTQYF
v_call: TRBV7-9; clone_size: .; j_call: TRBJ2-3; d_call: TRBD2; cdr3_nt: TGTGCCAGCAGCCCGAAAACTAGCGGCAGCACAGATACGCAGTATTTT; cdr3_aa: CASSPKTSGSTDTQYF
v_call: TRBV7-2; clone_size: .; j_call: TRBJ1-5; d_call: .; cdr3_nt: TGTGCCAGCAGCTTAATCTGGAATCAGCCCCAGCATTTT; cdr3_aa: CASSLIWNQPQHF
v_call: TRBV18; clone_size: .; j_call: TRBJ1-4; d_call: .; cdr3_nt: TGTGCCAGCTCAACGGGCAGGGCTTATGAAAAACTGTTTTTT; cdr3_aa: CASSTGRAYEKLFF
v_call: TRBV4-2; clone_size: .; j_call: TRBJ1-2; d_call: TRBD1; cdr3_nt: TGTGCCAGCAGCGCCGACAGGGTCTATGGCTACACCTTC; cdr3_aa: CASSADRVYGYTF
v_call: TRBV6-6; clone_size: .; j_call: TRBJ1-5; d_call: TRBD1; cdr3_nt: TGTGCCAGCAGAACCCCCTCTGGGACAGATAATCAGCCCCAGCATTTT; cdr3_aa: CASRTPSGTDNQPQHF
v_call: TRBV25-1; clone_size: .; j_call: TRBJ2-5; d_call: TRBD2; cdr3_nt: TGTGCCAGCAGTGAAAGGAAACTAGCGGAAGAGACCCAGTACTTC; cdr3_aa: CASSERKLAEETQYF
v_call: TRBV10-1; clone_size: .; j_call: TRBJ2-1; d_call: TRBD2; cdr3_nt: TGCGCCAGCAGTGAGTCGGGCGGGAGCCTCTCCTACAATGAGCAGTTCTTC; cdr3_aa: CASSESGGSLSYNEQFF
v_call: TRBV2; clone_size: .; j_call: TRBJ1-5; d_call: .; cdr3_nt: TGTGCCAGCAGTGAAGAGGGGACAATCAATCAGCCCCAGCATTTT; cdr3_aa: CASSEEGTINQPQHF
v_call: TRBV2; clone_size: .; j_call: TRBJ2-7; d_call: .; cdr3_nt: TGTGCCAGCAAGGCAGGGCTCCTACGGGAGCAGTACTTC; cdr3_aa: CASKAGLLREQYF
v_call: TRBV28; clone_size: once; j_call: TRBJ2-7; d_call: .; cdr3_nt: TGTGCCAGCAGTTTATTGGACACCGACTACGAGCAGTACTTC; cdr3_aa: CASSLLDTDYEQYF
v_call: TRBV6-4; clone_size: .; j_call: TRBJ1-1; d_call: .; cdr3_nt: TGTGCCAGCAGTGCAACGGGAGGTTTGAACACTGAAGCTTTCTTT; cdr3_aa: CASSATGGLNTEAFF
v_call: TRBV19; clone_size: .; j_call: TRBJ1-1; d_call: .; cdr3_nt: TGTGCCAGTAGTCCAGGGTACCAGAACACTGAAGCTTTCTTT; cdr3_aa: CASSPGYQNTEAFF
v_call: TRBV5-1; clone_size: .; j_call: TRBJ2-1; d_call: .; cdr3_nt: TGCGCCAGCAGCTCGGACGGTAGCTCCTACAATGAGCAGTTCTTC; cdr3_aa: CASSSDGSSYNEQFF
v_call: TRBV6-6; clone_size: .; j_call: TRBJ2-1; d_call: TRBD2; cdr3_nt: TGTGCCAGCAGTGGATCTAGCGGGAGTTTCTACAATGAGCAGTTCTTC; cdr3_aa: CASSGSSGSFYNEQFF
v_call: TRBV5-1; clone_size: .; j_call: TRBJ2-1; d_call: .; cdr3_nt: TGCGCCAGCAGCCGCGCGACAGAGGACAATGAGCAGTTCTTC; cdr3_aa: CASSRATEDNEQFF
v_call: TRBV6-5; clone_size: .; j_call: TRBJ2-5; d_call: TRBD1; cdr3_nt: TGTGCCAGCAGCCCCGACAGGGGGCAGGAGACCCAGTACTTC; cdr3_aa: CASSPDRGQETQYF
v_call: TRBV15; clone_size: .; j_call: TRBJ1-5; d_call: .; cdr3_nt: TGTGCCACGACAAGGGGGGATCAGCCCCAGCATTTT; cdr3_aa: CATTRGDQPQHF
v_call: TRBV6-5; clone_size: .; j_call: TRBJ1-3; d_call: .; cdr3_nt: TGTGCCAGCGGAGCGAGTGGAAACACCATATATTTT; cdr3_aa: CASGASGNTIYF
v_call: TRBV7-3; clone_size: .; j_call: TRBJ2-7; d_call: .; cdr3_nt: TGTGCCAGCAGCTTAACTGGAGGACTGAGAACCTACGAGCAGTACTTC; cdr3_aa: CASSLTGGLRTYEQYF
v_call: TRBV28; clone_size: .; j_call: TRBJ2-7; d_call: .; cdr3_nt: TGTGCCAGCAGTAATACCGGATGGACCTACGAGCAGTACTTC; cdr3_aa: CASSNTGWTYEQYF
v_call: TRBV7-2; clone_size: .; j_call: TRBJ2-3; d_call: TRBD1; cdr3_nt: TGTGCCAGCAGCTTAGGCATGGGACAGACGCAGTATTTT; cdr3_aa: CASSLGMGQTQYF
v_call: TRBV6-1; clone_size: .; j_call: TRBJ1-2; d_call: .; cdr3_nt: TGTGCCAGCGCTACGGGGCCGTCGGCGGGTGGCTACACCTTC; cdr3_aa: CASATGPSAGGYTF
v_call: TRBV19; clone_size: few; j_call: TRBJ2-7; d_call: .; cdr3_nt: TGTGCCAGTAGTATGGACTCGGGGGCCTACGAGCAGTACTTC; cdr3_aa: CASSMDSGAYEQYF
v_call: TRBV11-2; clone_size: .; j_call: TRBJ2-5; d_call: .; cdr3_nt: TGTGCCAGCAGCTTAGGCCCGCAAGAGACCCAGTACTTC; cdr3_aa: CASSLGPQETQYF
v_call: TRBV6-5; clone_size: .; j_call: TRBJ1-2; d_call: TRBD1; cdr3_nt: TGTGCCAGCAGCAAAACCGGGACAGGGCATGGCTACACCTTC; cdr3_aa: CASSKTGTGHGYTF
v_call: TRBV7-9; clone_size: few; j_call: TRBJ1-1; d_call: .; cdr3_nt: TGTGCCAGCAGCTTAATCCAGGGCACTGAAGCTTTCTTT; cdr3_aa: CASSLIQGTEAFF
v_call: TRBV2; clone_size: .; j_call: TRBJ2-2; d_call: .; cdr3_nt: TGTGCCAGCAAGGGCAGCTACACCGGGGAGCTGTTTTTT; cdr3_aa: CASKGSYTGELFF
v_call: TRBV7-3; clone_size: .; j_call: TRBJ2-3; d_call: TRBD2; cdr3_nt: TGTGCCAGCAGCTTATCGGCTAGCGGTGGGATGACGCAGTATTTT; cdr3_aa: CASSLSASGGMTQYF
v_call: TRBV27; clone_size: .; j_call: TRBJ2-7; d_call: .; cdr3_nt: TGTGCCAGCAGTTTATCCGCCAGTAGGACATCCTACGAGCAGTACTTC; cdr3_aa: CASSLSASRTSYEQYF
v_call: TRBV30; clone_size: once; j_call: TRBJ1-5; d_call: .; cdr3_nt: TGTGCCTGGAGTGTACAGGTCGATCAGCCCCAGCATTTT; cdr3_aa: CAWSVQVDQPQHF
v_call: TRBV5-6; clone_size: .; j_call: TRBJ1-5; d_call: .; cdr3_nt: TGTGCCAGCAGCTTGGGTGGGGCAGGGTACAATCAGCCCCAGCATTTT; cdr3_aa: CASSLGGAGYNQPQHF
v_call: TRBV10-3; clone_size: .; j_call: TRBJ2-3; d_call: TRBD1; cdr3_nt: TGTGCCATCAGTGAGCCCGGGGACAGCAGCACAGATACGCAGTATTTT; cdr3_aa: CAISEPGDSSTDTQYF